These 20 T cell receptor beta chains were sequenced from one sample in a study of CD8 T cells in Susac syndrome (dated by TCRdb to between 2018 and 2021). Library preparation employed the immunoSEQ multiplex PCR assay. RNA was extracted using the RNeasy kit, and about 0.5 to 1 ug of the RNA was reverse transcribed with random hexamers. The raw public reads went through TCRdb reprocessing: fastp at Q25, MiXCR clone calling, in-frame beta chains kept. Each CDR3 protein appears once, grouped with its most common genes and DNA. The sample contains 160,000 or so distinct CDR3 sequences, 85% to 95% of them found a single time. Of the sample, 0.16% falls within the top ten clones. The sequenced sample was CD4+ T cells from PBMCs. The receptors stem from a human donor with Susac syndrome.

The chain uses TRBV7-2 and TRBJ2-2, with 11 bases fitting TRBD2. J lost 1 base, V lost 2 bases, and 3 bases had no gene match. The CDR3 sequence is 17 residues long. Germline V gene lookup returns CDR1 SGHTA and CDR2 FQGNSA. The CDR3 DNA follows: TGTGCCAGCAGCTTAAAGGGGACTAGCGGGAACACCGGGGAGCTGTTTTTT. It codes for CASSLKGTSGNTGELFF.

This clonotype was seen a few times. The J gene is TRBJ1-5, the V gene TRBV29-1; 7 nucleotides align to TRBD1. Germline V CDR1 and CDR2: SQVTM, ANQGSEA. J gave up 0 bases and V 6 bases, and 2 bases lay outside the gene matches. The CDR3 consists of 13 residues. DNA for the CDR3: TGCAGCGTGCGGACAGGTAGCAATCAGCCCCAGCATTTT. Translated, it gives CSVRTGSNQPQHF.

The chain links TRBV7-2 to TRBJ1-3, with D possibly matching TRBD1 (6 bases). The V end lost 5 bases, the J end lost 0 bases, and 17 bases lay between the germline ends. Germline CDR1 SGHTA, CDR2 FQGNSA. The length of the CDR3 is 17 residues. DNA of the CDR3: TGTGCCAGCAGCCCTCCTGGACAGCGAAGCTCTGGAAACACCATATATTTT. Its translation: CASSPPGQRSSGNTIYF.

The chain recombines TRBV6-1 with TRBJ2-7; D gene uncertain. Trimming cost V 1 base and J 7 bases, with 8 bases left between them. Germline V gene lookup returns CDR1 MNHNS and CDR2 SASEGT. The CDR3 runs 12 residues. DNA for the CDR3: TGTGCCAGCAGTGAAGGTGCATTGGAGCAGTACTTC. Its translation is CASSEGALEQYF.

The genes are TRBV20-1 and TRBJ2-5; TRBD2 agrees at 7 bases. The CDR3 sequence is 15 residues long. J was trimmed by 5 bases and V by 2 bases; bases with no gene match: 11. From germline, CDR1 is DFQATT and CDR2 SNEGSKA (reference sequence). The DNA of the CDR3 is TGCAGTGCTAGACTCTCCGTAGCGGGCGGGGAGACCCAGTACTTC. Amino acids: CSARLSVAGGETQYF.

Only one count was recorded for this clonotype. The CDR3, as DNA: TGTGCCAGCAGCGCGGGGTTGGTGCAGACAGGTGAAAAACTGTTTTTT. Translation gives CASSAGLVQTGEKLFF. The V and J genes are TRBV9 and TRBJ1-4; TRBD1 might be the D (6 bases). This CDR3 region has 16 residues. V was pared by 3 bases and J by 7 bases, with 19 bases between. CDR1 and CDR2 (germline): SGDLS, YYNGEE.

This rearrangement joins TRBV20-1 to TRBJ1-1; D may be TRBD1 (5 bases). Germline values: CDR1 DFQATT, CDR2 SNEGSKA (reference sequence). V gave up 6 bases and J gave up 0 bases, with 14 bases separating them. The CDR3 spans 14 residues. The CDR3 spells CSASDDSLNTEAFF. The DNA of the CDR3 is TGCAGTGCCTCGGACGACAGCTTGAACACTGAAGCTTTCTTT.

The chain has TRBV20-1 and TRBJ1-4; no clear D gene. The CDR3 is 12 residues long. Trimming cost V 3 bases and J 5 bases, with 7 bases left between them. Germline assignment: CDR1 DFQATT and CDR2 SNEGSKA (reference sequence). In DNA, the CDR3 is TGCAGTGCTAGGCCGCAGAATGAAAAACTGTTTTTT. It translates to CSARPQNEKLFF.

The rearrangement uses TRBV5-4 and TRBJ2-7; 7 bases are a match to TRBD1. Germline CDR1 is SGHNT and CDR2 is YYREEE (reference sequence). The CDR3 is 15 amino acids. V shed 1 base, J shed 4 bases, and the junction held 8 bases outside the gene matches. CDR3 in amino acids: CASSLPGQGVYEQYF. For the CDR3, the DNA is TGTGCCAGCAGCTTGCCTGGGCAGGGGGTATACGAGCAGTACTTC.

This clonotype was observed a few times. CDR3: CASSWGIVGYTF. CDR3 nucleotide sequence: TGTGCCAGCAGCTGGGGGATAGTGGGCTACACCTTC. This chain links TRBV5-4 with TRBJ1-2; perhaps TRBD1 as D (5 bases). The CDR3 is 12 residues long. CDR1 is SGHNT and CDR2 is YYREEE in the germline V gene (reference sequence). The ends were cut back, 3 bases at V and 8 bases at J, with 11 bases in the middle.

CDR3 DNA sequence: TGTGCCACCAGTGATGGCAGAGGAGAGACCCAGTACTTC. As protein: CATSDGRGETQYF. The V and J genes are TRBV24-1 and TRBJ2-5; no reliable D call. This CDR3 comprises 13 residues. The V gene lost 3 bases and the J gene lost 4 bases, with 8 bases spanning the gap. The germline CDR1 and CDR2 sequences are KGHDR and SFDVKD.

This clonotype showed up just once. The chain carries TRBV12-3 or TRBV12-4 and TRBJ2-1; 11 bases are a match to TRBD2. Trimming removed 6 bases from V and 5 bases from J; junction bases left unmatched: 6. This CDR3 has 15 amino acids. The CDR3 loop is CASRPLAGGHNEQFF. In DNA, the CDR3 is TGTGCCAGCAGACCGCTAGCGGGGGGACACAATGAGCAGTTCTTC.

The J gene is TRBJ2-3, the V gene TRBV18, with TRBD1 identical over 9 bases. J gave up 3 bases and V 5 bases, and 6 bases lay outside the gene matches. The germline gives CDR1 KGHSH, CDR2 LQKENI. The CDR3 runs 15 residues. The CDR3 region is CASSSLGQGTDTQYF. CDR3 sequence (DNA): TGTGCCAGCTCATCACTCGGACAGGGGACAGATACGCAGTATTTT.

The rearrangement joins TRBV12-3 or TRBV12-4 to TRBJ1-6; D ambiguous. The length of the CDR3 is 15 residues. The ends were cut back, 1 base at V and 7 bases at J, with 11 bases in the middle. CDR3: CASSLDRMPNSPLHF. The DNA of the CDR3 is TGTGCCAGCAGTTTAGATCGAATGCCCAATTCACCCCTCCACTTT.

The chain has TRBV7-3 and TRBJ2-5, with D possibly being TRBD1 or TRBD2 (5 bases each). Germline CDR1 is SGHTA and CDR2 is FQGTGA. CDR3 length: 13 residues. V was clipped by 0 bases and J by 5 bases, with 7 bases between them. The CDR3 loop reads CASSLTWGETQYF. The CDR3 region has the DNA TGTGCCAGCAGCTTAACGTGGGGGGAGACCCAGTACTTC.

This sequence joins TRBV20-1 and TRBJ2-5; TRBD1 is a possible D gene (5 bases). Germline V CDR1 and CDR2: DFQATT, SNEGSKA (reference sequence). The CDR3 consists of 13 residues. V was cut by 6 bases and J by 2 bases, with 13 bases left in between. In DNA, the CDR3 is TGCAGTGCCAGGGCGAGTTTACAAGAGACCCAGTACTTC. Amino acids: CSARASLQETQYF.

This chain's CDR3 is CASSLQGRNGYTF. As DNA, the CDR3 is TGTGCCAGCAGTCTACAGGGGCGGAATGGCTACACCTTC. The gene calls are TRBV12-3 or TRBV12-4 and TRBJ1-2; 7 nucleotides match TRBD1. Trimming cost V 5 bases and J 6 bases; bases outside gene matches: 6. The length of the CDR3 is 13 residues.

The chain joins TRBV3-1 to TRBJ1-2; 10 bases map to TRBD1. Trimming cost V 8 bases and J 7 bases; bases outside gene matches: 7. This CDR3 region has 13 residues. Looked up from germline, CDR1 is LGHDT and CDR2 is YNNKEL (reference sequence). The CDR3, as DNA: TGTGCCAGCTTCCGGGACAGGGGTGGTGGCTACACCTTC. Residues: CASFRDRGGGYTF.

This clonotype was detected a few times. The CDR3 loop is CASSLTPRTEAFF. The CDR3 DNA follows: TGTGCCAGCAGCTTAACCCCGAGGACTGAAGCTTTCTTT. This chain connects TRBV11-2 to TRBJ1-1; D is unresolved. Trimming cost V 2 bases and J 5 bases, with 9 bases left between them. CDR3 length equals 13 residues. Per germline, CDR1 SGHAT and CDR2 FQNNGV.

This sequence joins TRBV20-1 and TRBJ2-7; a weak D match, TRBD2 (5 bases). Germline loops: CDR1 DFQATT, CDR2 SNEGSKA (reference sequence). V was shortened by 4 bases and J by 3 bases, with 13 bases between the two germline ends. The CDR3 sequence is 13 residues long. CDR3 sequence: CSATPGLSYEQYF. The CDR3 DNA follows: TGCAGTGCTACCCCAGGACTGAGCTACGAGCAGTACTTC.